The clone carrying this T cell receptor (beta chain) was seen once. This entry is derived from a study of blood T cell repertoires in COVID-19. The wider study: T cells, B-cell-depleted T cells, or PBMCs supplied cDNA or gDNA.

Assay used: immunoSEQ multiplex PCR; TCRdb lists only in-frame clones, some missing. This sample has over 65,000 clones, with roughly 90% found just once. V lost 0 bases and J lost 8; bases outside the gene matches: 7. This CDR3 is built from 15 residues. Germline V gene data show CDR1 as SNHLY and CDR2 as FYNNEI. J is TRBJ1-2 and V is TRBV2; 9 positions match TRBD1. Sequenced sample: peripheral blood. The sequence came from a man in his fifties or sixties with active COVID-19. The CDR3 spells CASSEAVRDRAGYTF. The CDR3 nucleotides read TGTGCCAGCAGTGAAGCGGTTCGGGACAGGGCGGGCTACACCTTC.